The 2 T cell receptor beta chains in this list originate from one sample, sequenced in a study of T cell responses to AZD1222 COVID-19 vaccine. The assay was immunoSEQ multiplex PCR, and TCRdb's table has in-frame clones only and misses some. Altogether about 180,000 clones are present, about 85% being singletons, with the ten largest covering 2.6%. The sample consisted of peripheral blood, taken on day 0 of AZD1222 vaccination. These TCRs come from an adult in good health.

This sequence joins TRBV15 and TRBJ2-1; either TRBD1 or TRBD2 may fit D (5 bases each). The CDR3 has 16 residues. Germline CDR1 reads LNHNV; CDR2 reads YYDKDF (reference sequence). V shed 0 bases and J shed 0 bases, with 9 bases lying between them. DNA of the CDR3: TGTGCCACCAGCAGAGATCTGAGGGGCTCCTACAATGAGCAGTTCTTC. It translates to CATSRDLRGSYNEQFF.

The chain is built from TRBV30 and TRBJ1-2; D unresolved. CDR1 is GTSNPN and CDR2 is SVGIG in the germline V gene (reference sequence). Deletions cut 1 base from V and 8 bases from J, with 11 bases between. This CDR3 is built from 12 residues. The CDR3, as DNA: TGTGCCTGGAGTGAAAGGGTGGGAGGCTACACCTTC. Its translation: CAWSERVGGYTF. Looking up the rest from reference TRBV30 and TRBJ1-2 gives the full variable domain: SQTIHQWPATLVQPVGSPLSLECTVEGTSNPNLYWYRQAAGRGLQLLFYSVGIGQISSEVPQNLSASRPQDRQFILSSKKLLLSDSGFYLCAWSERVGGYTFGSGTRLTVV.